This T cell receptor beta chain was retrieved from a study of cytomegalovirus exposure and HLA in healthy donors. Study-wide context: From about 179 million T cells, an earlier analysis saw under 140 million unique TCR beta sequences. Study-level points and caveats: Prior analysis indicated that the majority of TCR beta V segments exhibited productivity approximately 87% or approximately 30% of the time. Per a later analysis, HLA-associated TCR beta chains showed more clonal expansion than other, equally common TCR beta chains. Later analysis demonstrated an association between a missense DCLRE1C variant and TCR beta V- and J-gene trimming.

Only one count was recorded for this clone. Antigen specificity is unknown. Primers included in the PCR were 60 Vbeta and 13 Jbeta primers. Profiling relied on immunoSEQ multiplex PCR, and the TCRdb table lists in-frame clones only, not all of them. Among approximately 240,000 clones listed, about 81% were seen once. The V gene's germline CDR1 is GTSNPN and CDR2 SVGIG (reference sequence). The CDR3 contains 15 residues. The junction had 9 bases not matched to a gene; V was cut back by 2 bases and J by 5 bases. The TCR was taken from a woman in her thirties or forties in good health and CMV-seropositive. The source material was PBMCs. V and J are TRBV30 and TRBJ2-5, with TRBD2 matching 9 bases. This CDR3 reads CAWSLGTSPRETQYF. The CDR3 nucleotides are TGTGCCTGGAGTCTAGGGACTAGCCCCCGGGAGACCCAGTACTTC.